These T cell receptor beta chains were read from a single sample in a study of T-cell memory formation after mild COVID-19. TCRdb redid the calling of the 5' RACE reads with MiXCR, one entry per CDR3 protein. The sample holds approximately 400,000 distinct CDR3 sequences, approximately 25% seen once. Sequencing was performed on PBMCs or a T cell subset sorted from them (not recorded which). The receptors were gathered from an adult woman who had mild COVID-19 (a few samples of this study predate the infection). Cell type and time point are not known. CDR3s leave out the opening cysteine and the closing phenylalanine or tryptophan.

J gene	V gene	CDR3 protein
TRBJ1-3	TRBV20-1	SARPRGGNTIY
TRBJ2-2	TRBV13	ASSSTPSYLAGGPVELF
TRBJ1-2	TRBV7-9	ASSHPFTGNSGYT
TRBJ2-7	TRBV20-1	SARDDRTSGINYEQY
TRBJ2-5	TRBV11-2	ASSPPGVGTQY
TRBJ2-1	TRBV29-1	SGTDRYNEQF
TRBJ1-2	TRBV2	ASSEDRNYGYT
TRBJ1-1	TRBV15	ATSRGGGSEAF
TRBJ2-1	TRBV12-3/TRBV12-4	ASSFWRQGTYNEQF
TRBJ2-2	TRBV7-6	ASSPRGGRGTGELF
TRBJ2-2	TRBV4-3	ASSQEEGNTGELF
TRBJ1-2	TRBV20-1	SARDRWMVNYGYT
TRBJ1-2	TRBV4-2	ASSQDAGQGPYGYT
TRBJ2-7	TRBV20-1	SAREEAPYEQY
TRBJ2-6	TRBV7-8	ASSSQQGAGANVLT
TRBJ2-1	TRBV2	ASSRLKGNEQF
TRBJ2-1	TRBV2	AGWTGGIGDEQF
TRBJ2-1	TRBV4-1	ASSPWTRYNEQF
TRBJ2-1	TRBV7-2	ASSLDVENEQF
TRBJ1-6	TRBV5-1	ASSFTGTGLNSPLH
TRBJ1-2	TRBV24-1	ATSDTPGQGNYGYT
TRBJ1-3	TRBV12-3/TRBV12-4	ASSPDASGNTIY
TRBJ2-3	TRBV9	ASSVSPGATDTQY
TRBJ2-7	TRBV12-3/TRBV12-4	ASSFGQGYEQY
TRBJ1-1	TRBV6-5	ASKRRGEAF
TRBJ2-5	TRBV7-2	ASSLGVPWAEETQY
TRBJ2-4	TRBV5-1	ASSPVGGALLTPDKNIQY
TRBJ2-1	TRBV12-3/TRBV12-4	ASSLTGLAGVGEF
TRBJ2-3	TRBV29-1	SADRGSTDTQY
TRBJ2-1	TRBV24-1	ATSGGGSSYNEQF